These 8 T cell receptor beta chains share one sample of origin, sequenced in a study of CD8 T cells in Susac syndrome. RNA totalling roughly 0.45 to 1 ug underwent reverse transcription with random hexamers. Each CDR3 protein gets one entry after TCRdb re-called the immunoSEQ multiplex PCR reads with MiXCR. The sample has 77,000 or so distinct CDR3 sequences, roughly 91% seen once. The sequenced sample consisted of CD4+ T cells from PBMCs. These receptors were taken from a human donor with Susac syndrome.

V and J are TRBV7-6 and TRBJ2-1, with a possible D match to TRBD1 (5 bases). Germline loops: CDR1 SGHVS, CDR2 FNYEAQ. The CDR3 spans 14 residues. The V and J ends lost 6 bases and 4 bases respectively, with 13 bases between them. CDR3 protein: CASSFRRGYNEQFF. The CDR3 DNA follows: TGTGCCAGCAGTTTTCGAAGGGGTTACAATGAGCAGTTCTTC.

This clonotype was detected only once. This chain connects TRBV5-1 to TRBJ2-7; 11 bases are a match to TRBD2. The CDR3 sequence is 15 residues long. Germline CDR1 and CDR2: SGHRS and YFSETQ. V trimming: 2 bases; J trimming: 0 bases; junction bases outside the gene matches: 1. Written as DNA, the CDR3 is TGCGCCAGCAGCTTTAGCGGGGGGGCCTCCTACGAGCAGTACTTC. Its translation: CASSFSGGASYEQYF.

The rearrangement uses TRBV20-1 and TRBJ2-3; D is perhaps TRBD2 (5 bases). V shed 4 bases and J shed 4 bases, with 9 bases lying between them. The CDR3 is 12 amino acids. The germline gives CDR1 DFQATT, CDR2 SNEGSKA (reference sequence). CDR3 sequence (DNA): TGCAGTGCTATGTACGGGGCAGATACGCAGTATTTT. It encodes CSAMYGADTQYF.

The rearrangement links TRBV11-2 to TRBJ2-1; 8 positions match TRBD2. V lost 1 base, J lost 7 bases, and 9 bases stayed unmatched. This CDR3 is built from 16 residues. Germline-derived CDR1 and CDR2 are SGHAT and FQNNGV. This CDR3 reads CASSLVGSGSENEQFF. The CDR3 bases are TGTGCCAGCAGCTTAGTAGGAAGCGGGAGCGAAAATGAGCAGTTCTTC.

The gene calls are TRBV7-2 and TRBJ1-1; D not resolved. Per the germline V gene, CDR1 is SGHTA and CDR2 is FQGNSA. Trimming pared 2 bases from V and 7 bases from J, leaving 8 bases between. CDR3 size: 12 residues. CDR3 protein: CASSLIGLEAFF. The CDR3, as DNA: TGTGCCAGCAGCTTAATAGGGCTTGAAGCTTTCTTT.

The rearrangement joins TRBV20-1 to TRBJ1-1; 7 bases agree with TRBD1. The junction had 3 bases not matched to a gene; V was cut back by 4 bases and J by 4 bases. Germline loops: CDR1 DFQATT, CDR2 SNEGSKA (reference sequence). This CDR3 is 12 amino acids long. CDR3: CSATQGGTEAFF. Here the CDR3 DNA reads TGCAGTGCTACTCAGGGGGGCACTGAAGCTTTCTTT.

V and J are TRBV27 and TRBJ2-3; 11 bases fit TRBD2. CDR1 is MNHEY and CDR2 is SMNVEV in the germline V gene (reference sequence). CDR3 length equals 16 residues. V dropped 7 bases and J dropped 2; count of bases not matched to a gene: 8. CDR3 bases: TGTGCCAGCAAAACTTTAGCGGGAGGGTTCACAGATACGCAGTATTTT. It encodes CASKTLAGGFTDTQYF.

The V call is TRBV5-4, the J call TRBJ2-3; 7 nucleotides line up with TRBD1. V lost 4 bases and J lost 2; bases outside the gene matches: 4. Germline lookup yields CDR1 SGHNT and CDR2 YYREEE (reference sequence). This CDR3 is built from 14 residues. CDR3 sequence (DNA): TGTGCCAGCAGCCTCGGACAGGCCACAGATACGCAGTATTTT. Protein: CASSLGQATDTQYF.